The entry below describes one TCR beta chain. This entry belongs to a study of blood T cell repertoires in COVID-19. Methods used by the authors: Using reference gene primer amplification, nucleated cell counts were estimated. The method was immunoSEQ multiplex PCR; TCRdb's version includes in-frame clones alone and lacks a portion of them. The D gene and trimming were derived from the DNA, and the V and J assignments and clone size from that table. This repertoire shows approximately 270,000 clones, around 85% found once; its top ten account for roughly 10%. Germline V gene sequence: CDR1 LNHDA, CDR2 SQIVND (reference sequence). V was pared by 5 bases and J by 3 bases, with 12 bases of the junction left unmatched. The CDR3 consists of 18 residues.

The TCR comes from a man of 80 years or more with acute or convalescent COVID-19. Sequenced sample: peripheral blood. The chain links TRBV19 to TRBJ2-4, with 11 bases aligning to TRBD2. This CDR3 reads CASSLTSGGYKYKNIQYF. The CDR3 region has the DNA TGTGCCAGTAGTTTAACTAGCGGGGGATACAAATACAAAAACATTCAGTACTTC. Variable domain in full (rest from reference TRBV19 and TRBJ2-4): DGGITQSPKYLFRKEGQNVTLSCEQNLNHDAMYWYRQDPGQGLRLIYYSQIVNDFQKGDIAEGYSVSREKKESFPLTVTSAQKNPTAFYLCASSLTSGGYKYKNIQYFGAGTRLSVL.